This entry features one T cell receptor beta chain sequence. Antigen specificity is unknown. Method: immunoSEQ multiplex PCR; TCRdb's copy keeps in-frame clones and lacks some. The sample lists some 77,000 clones; roughly nine tenths were seen once. These data belong to a study of PD-L1 blockade in urothelial cancer. On the study more broadly: In the mid-2010s, patients got going on atezolizumab, taking 1,200 mg intravenously every 3 weeks. Patients with male sex and bladder-origin urothelial cancer accounted for about 85% of the 29 enrolled. General observations from the study: Where pretreatment blood TCR clonality fell below the median, better survival was predicted.

Germline lookup yields CDR1 MNHEY and CDR2 SVGAGI. The CDR3 is made up of 14 amino acids. V lost 7 bases and J lost 5; bases outside the gene matches: 4. The source material was PBMCs, sampled around atezolizumab (anti-PD-L1) treatment. The receptor comes from a woman aged 65 to 85 with urothelial cancer. The chain carries TRBV6-5 and TRBJ2-3; 12 bases are shared with TRBD2. CDR3 nucleotide sequence: TGTGCCAGCAAATCTAGCGGGAGGGGAGATACGCAGTATTTT. Protein: CASKSSGRGDTQYF.